This T cell receptor (beta chain) comes out of a study of shared clonotypes between healthy human individuals (dated by TCRdb to the early 2020s). Concerning the study at large: The cohort comprised a couple of women and three men aged 18 to 49 years. For each donor, CD4 naive and CD4 memory were each run on three plates, CD8 naive on two plates, and CD8 memory on one plate. Blood TCR repertoires of four to six healthy adults were deeply sequenced to estimate repertoire size and the extent of clonotype sharing between individuals. Libraries were prepared and TCR repertoires were sequenced by different laboratories using diverse techniques, in order to increase sequencing depth and limit assay-specific biases. Each donor's leukapheresis produced roughly between about 0.9 and 9.5 billion PBMCs. What the work shows at the level of the full study, not this receptor alone: Sharing across a few donors was observed for about 4.8% of naive CD4, 3.5% of naive CD8, 2% to 2.5% of memory CD4, and around 0.4% of memory CD8 clonotypes. Even with the large sequencing depth, rarefaction of the sorted-subset datasets indicated that sequencing was incomplete. Larger estimated clonotype richness was generally found for naive subsets than for memory subsets. The small number of donors limited the genetic and exposure-history diversity represented. Sampling was limited to blood, and TCR repertoires in tissue likely differ from TCR repertoires in blood. Pairwise subsampling led to the expectation that sequencing depth would affect the degree of clonotype sharing among donors. Compared with non-shared clonotypes, clonotypes shared by all four sorted-subset donors had higher generation probabilities.

There are 13 amino acids in the CDR3, from cysteine to phenylalanine inclusive. Only CDR3 DNA is held: 39 bases, read in frame from base 1. CDR1 and CDR2 (SEHNR, FQNEAQ) derive from the germline V gene (reference sequence). V is clipped by 5 bases and J by 3 bases, and the sequence between their germline boundaries is 11 bases long. CD8 naive samples were obtained by positive selection for CCR7 among CD45RO-negative cells, yielding a CD45RA+CCR7+ population from which TemRA cells were excluded. Donors were healthy HIV-negative adults with no recently reported acute infections or vaccinations. Every donor was a Caucasian adult residing in Nashville, Tennessee, USA. Blood was obtained by leukapheresis, after which PBMCs were separated by Ficoll-Histopaque density gradient centrifugation and cryopreserved in liquid nitrogen vapor phase. Analytical flow cytometry was used to check the purity and quantity of each magnetically sorted T cell population. Each sorted fraction had its genomic DNA isolated and then quantified by UV absorbance on a Nanodrop 2000c.

Using the deep immunoSEQ assay, multiplex PCR amplified TCR CDR3 regions from genomic DNA. Extracted genomic DNA from each cell subset was spread evenly across all wells of several immunoSEQ 96-well plates, with each plate serving as a replicate. Each replicate PCR for sorted subsets received around 200 ng genomic DNA, equal to roughly 30,000 T cell genomes. The purified libraries were quantified using a Qubit 3.0 fluorometer, sized with a Bioanalyzer 2100, and then quantified again using the KAPA Library Quantification kit. A separate single-read 150-cycle Illumina NextSeq 550 flow cell was used to sequence each immunoSEQ 96-well plate. In the paper's pipeline: Because the immunoSEQ output included only junctional sequences and no quality scores, the filtering could not be the same as the filtering used for full-length reads. To assign V/J genes and CDR3, sequences were annotated using PyIR, a Python wrapper for IgBLAST v1.9, with IMGT germline references. Any read was removed if the V/J assignment was weak (E-value above 1e-6), the CDR3 was missing, or the read contained stop codons, out-of-frame junctions, or ambiguous translated residues. V3J clonotypes were defined as sequences sharing an identical inferred V gene, J gene, and CDR3 amino acid sequence. Percentage overlap between repertoires was calculated by dividing the number of shared unique clonotypes by the size of the smaller repertoire. Repertoire richness was assessed with RTK rarefaction, the Chao1 estimator, and Recon v2.1 estimates of unobserved clonotypes. Generation probabilities for all TCRbeta clonotypes obtained by the gDNA method from a handful of donors were computed using OLGA. This is the immuneACCESS table as TCRdb keeps it, with only in-frame sequences that have V and J called. A part of the clones is gone; compared with another copy, unresolved V genes explain less than half, and the rest is unexplained. Clone size and the V and J calls come from that table; the DNA yielded D and trimming. This sample comprises some 2 million clones, about 95% of them detected only once. The ten largest clones capture roughly 1% of the sample.

With respect to this clone: Its antigen specificity is not known. Per-nucleotide qualities are absent, and no much larger clonotype sits a single base away.

This clonotype was obtained from a man between 18 and 35 years old in good health. Specimen: naive CD8+ T cells sorted from blood. The label giving this sample's cell subset or site can be read as: CD45RA+CCR7+. In this chain, TRBV7-9 is recombined with TRBJ2-7, with an unclear D gene assignment. The CDR3 in this case is CASSPPEDYEQYF. The nucleotide sequence reads TGTGCCAGCAGCCCCCCTGAGGACTACGAGCAGTACTTC.